This TCR beta chain was sequenced during a study of blood T cell repertoires in COVID-19. About the study: Whether acute or convalescent, the COVID-19 samples came from the United States, Italy and Spain. PBMCs, B-cell-depleted T cells, or T cells provided the cDNA or gDNA that made up the material.

As processed by the authors: For nucleated cells, counts were estimated from reference gene primer amplification. Profiled with immunoSEQ multiplex PCR; TCRdb holds only in-frame clones, not every one. That table is the source of V, J and clone size, and D and trimming were worked out from the DNA. The sample has under 110,000 clones; 91% are singletons. Sequences were obtained from peripheral blood. The clonotype was recovered from a man aged 50 to 59 with acute or convalescent COVID-19.

CDR3: CASSVEGTSGAYEQYF. The CDR3 nucleotides are TGTGCCAGCAGCGTAGAAGGGACTAGCGGAGCCTACGAGCAGTACTTC. The rearrangement joins TRBV9 to TRBJ2-7; TRBD2 matches 11 bases. The CDR3 extends over 16 amino acids. The V and J ends lost 0 bases and 2 bases, in that order; junction bases with no gene match: 4. The germline gives CDR1 SGDLS, CDR2 YYNGEE. Based on the CDR3 plus reference TRBV9 and TRBJ2-7, the full variable domain is DSGVTQTPKHLITATGQRVTLRCSPRSGDLSVYWYQQSLDQGLQFLIQYYNGEERAKGNILERFSAQQFPDLHSELNLSSLELGDSALYFCASSVEGTSGAYEQYFGPGTRLTVT.